This T cell receptor (beta chain) was obtained from a study of cytomegalovirus exposure and HLA in healthy donors. Study results and caveats: The authors later linked a missense DCLRE1C variant to TCR beta V- and J-gene trimming.

The sample holds one count of this clone. Its specificity is unknown. The PCR employed 60 Vbeta primers together with 13 Jbeta primers. As processed by the authors: Roughly 10 million shared chains were among some 80 million unique TCR beta chains counted in a later analysis. The assay was immunoSEQ multiplex PCR, and TCRdb's table has in-frame clones only and misses some. The V and J calls and clone size come from that table; D and trimming were worked out from the DNA. The table has about 120,000 clones, about 70% seen once. The CDR3 spans 15 residues. Per germline, CDR1 GTSNPN and CDR2 SVGIG (reference sequence). V trimming: 3 bases; J trimming: 0 bases; junction bases outside the gene matches: 6. Though nominally healthy at sampling, donors likely had unrecorded immune exposures.

The genes are TRBV30 and TRBJ2-7, with 9 bases lining up with TRBD2. The sequenced material came from PBMCs. The sequence derives from a human donor in good health. The CDR3 reads CAWSPLAGASYEQYF. The CDR3 DNA sequence: TGTGCCTGGAGCCCGTTAGCGGGGGCCTCCTACGAGCAGTACTTC. The full variable domain, its missing parts supplied by reference TRBV30 and TRBJ2-7, is SQTIHQWPATLVQPVGSPLSLECTVEGTSNPNLYWYRQAAGRGLQLLFYSVGIGQISSEVPQNLSASRPQDRQFILSSKKLLLSDSGFYLCAWSPLAGASYEQYFGPGTRLTVT.